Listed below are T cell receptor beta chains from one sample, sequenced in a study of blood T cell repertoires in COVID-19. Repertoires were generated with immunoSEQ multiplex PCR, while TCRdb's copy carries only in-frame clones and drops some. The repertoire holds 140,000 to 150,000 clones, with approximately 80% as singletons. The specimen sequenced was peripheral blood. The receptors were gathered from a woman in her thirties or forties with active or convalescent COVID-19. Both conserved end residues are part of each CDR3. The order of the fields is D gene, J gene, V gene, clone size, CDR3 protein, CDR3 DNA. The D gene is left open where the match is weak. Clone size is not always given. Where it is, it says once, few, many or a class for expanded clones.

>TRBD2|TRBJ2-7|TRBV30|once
CAWSVWGPSGRVLRQYF
TGTGCCTGGAGTGTATGGGGGCCTAGCGGGAGAGTACTGAGGCAGTACTTC
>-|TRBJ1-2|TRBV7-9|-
CASSLGGPYGYTF
TGTGCCAGCAGCTTAGGGGGCCCCTATGGCTACACCTTC
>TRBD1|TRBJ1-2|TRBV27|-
CASSPLDRENYGYTF
TGTGCCAGCAGCCCCTTGGACAGGGAGAACTATGGCTACACCTTC
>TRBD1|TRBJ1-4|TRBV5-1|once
CASSLEGTGYEKLFF
TGCGCCAGCAGCTTGGAGGGGACAGGGTATGAAAAACTGTTTTTT
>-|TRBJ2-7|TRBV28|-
CASNIGGAYEQYF
TGTGCCAGCAACATAGGGGGGGCCTACGAGCAGTACTTC
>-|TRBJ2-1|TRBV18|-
CASSPRGDSTNEQFF
TGTGCCAGCTCACCACGCGGGGACAGTACCAATGAGCAGTTCTTC
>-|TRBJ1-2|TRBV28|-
CASSLRDYGYTF
TGTGCCAGCAGCCTGAGGGACTATGGCTACACCTTC
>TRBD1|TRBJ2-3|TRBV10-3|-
CAISQGADTQYF
TGTGCCATTTCTCAGGGGGCAGATACGCAGTATTTT
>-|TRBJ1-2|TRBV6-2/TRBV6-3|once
CASSYNRVYGYTF
TGTGCCAGCAGTTACAACAGGGTCTATGGCTACACCTTC
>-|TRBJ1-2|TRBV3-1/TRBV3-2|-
CASSQGAGSYGYTF
TGTGCCAGCAGCCAAGGGGCCGGTTCCTATGGCTACACCTTC
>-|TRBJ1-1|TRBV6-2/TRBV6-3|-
CASGRPRGAGNVEAFF
TGTGCCAGCGGCCGGCCCAGGGGAGCGGGGAACGTTGAAGCTTTCTTT
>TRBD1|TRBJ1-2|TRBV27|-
CASSSLQGNYGYTF
TGTGCCAGCAGTTCCCTACAGGGGAACTATGGCTACACCTTC
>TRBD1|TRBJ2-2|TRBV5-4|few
CASSPRQGARTGELFF
TGTGCCAGCAGCCCACGACAGGGGGCACGGACCGGGGAGCTGTTTTTT
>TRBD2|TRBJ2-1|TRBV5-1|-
CASYPSGSSYNEQFF
TGCGCCAGCTATCCCAGCGGGAGCTCCTACAATGAGCAGTTCTTC
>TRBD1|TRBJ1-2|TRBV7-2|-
CASSSDRGNYGYTF
TGTGCCAGCAGCTCGGACAGGGGAAACTATGGCTACACCTTC
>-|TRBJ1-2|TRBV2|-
CASSEAGMGRGNYGYTF
TGTGCCAGCAGTGAAGCGGGAATGGGACGGGGGAACTATGGCTACACCTTC
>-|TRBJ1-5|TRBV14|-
CASSQDLLGGTRVQPQHF
TGTGCCAGCAGCCAAGACCTTTTGGGGGGGACAAGGGTTCAGCCCCAGCATTTT
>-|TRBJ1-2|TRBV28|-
CTLVPTGGTPSGYTF
TGTACCCTAGTTCCAACGGGGGGGACGCCAAGCGGCTACACCTTC
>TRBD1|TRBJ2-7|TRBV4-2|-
CASSQGTGGTYEQYF
TGTGCCAGCAGCCAAGGCACAGGGGGGACCTACGAGCAGTACTTC
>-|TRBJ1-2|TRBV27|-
CASSPWGGDYGYTF
TGTGCCAGCAGCCCATGGGGGGGCGACTATGGCTACACCTTC
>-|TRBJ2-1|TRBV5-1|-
CASSLGGSSYNEQFF
TGCGCCAGCAGCCTAGGAGGGAGCTCCTACAATGAGCAGTTCTTC
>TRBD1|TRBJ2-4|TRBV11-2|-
CASSSGTGSIAKNIQYF
TGTGCCAGCAGCTCCGGGACAGGGAGTATAGCCAAAAACATTCAGTACTTC
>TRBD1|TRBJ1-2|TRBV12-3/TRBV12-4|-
CASSLGQGGGYTF
TGTGCCAGCAGTTTGGGACAGGGCGGGGGCTACACCTTC
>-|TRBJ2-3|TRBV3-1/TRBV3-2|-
CASSQATDTDTQYF
TGTGCCAGCAGCCAAGCGACAGACACAGATACGCAGTATTTT
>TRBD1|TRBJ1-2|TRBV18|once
CASSPPRQGYGYTF
TGTGCCAGCTCACCACCGAGACAGGGGTATGGCTACACCTTC
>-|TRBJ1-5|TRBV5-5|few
CASSRGADSNQPQHF
TGTGCCAGCAGCCGAGGTGCGGATAGCAATCAGCCCCAGCATTTT
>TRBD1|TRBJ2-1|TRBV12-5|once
CAGGPSTGVYNEQFF
TGTGCTGGTGGCCCCTCGACAGGGGTCTACAATGAGCAGTTCTTC
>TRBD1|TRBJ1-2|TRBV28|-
CATGTGIGYGYTF
TGTGCCACAGGGACAGGGATTGGGTATGGCTACACCTTC
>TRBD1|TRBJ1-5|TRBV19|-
CASSPDRGGNQPQHF
TGTGCCAGTAGTCCGGACAGGGGTGGCAATCAGCCCCAGCATTTT
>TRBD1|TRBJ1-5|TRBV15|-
CATSRDIGQVNQPQHF
TGTGCCACCAGCAGAGATATCGGACAGGTTAATCAGCCCCAGCATTTT
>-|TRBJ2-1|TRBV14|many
CASSQDPGDSYNEQFF
TGTGCCAGCAGCCAAGATCCCGGAGACTCCTACAATGAGCAGTTCTTC
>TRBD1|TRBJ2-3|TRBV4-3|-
CASSQDYRGVTDTQYF
TGCGCCAGCAGCCAAGACTACAGGGGGGTCACAGATACGCAGTATTTT
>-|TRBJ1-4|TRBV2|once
CASRAGAQGEKLFF
TGTGCCAGCAGAGCAGGGGCGCAGGGTGAAAAACTGTTTTTT
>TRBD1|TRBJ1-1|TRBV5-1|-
CASSPGQGARNTEAFF
TGCGCCAGCAGCCCCGGACAGGGGGCAAGGAACACTGAAGCTTTCTTT
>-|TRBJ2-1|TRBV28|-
CASSPGGGRYNEQFF
TGTGCCAGCAGTCCTGGGGGCGGGAGATACAATGAGCAGTTCTTC
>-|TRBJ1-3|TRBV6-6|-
CASSYLRGTGGNTIYF
TGTGCCAGCAGTTACTTACGGGGTACGGGTGGAAACACCATATATTTT
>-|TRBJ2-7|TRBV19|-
CASSLFGSGGSYEQYF
TGTGCCAGTAGTCTCTTCGGTTCAGGAGGCTCCTACGAGCAGTACTTC
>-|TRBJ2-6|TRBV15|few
CATSRDQSGANVLTF
TGTGCCACCAGCAGAGATCAATCTGGGGCCAACGTCCTGACTTTC
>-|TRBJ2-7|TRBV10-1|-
CASSGARVNEQYF
TGCGCCAGCAGTGGTGCCAGGGTAAACGAGCAGTACTTC
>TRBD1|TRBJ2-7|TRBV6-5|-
CASSYRDRQYF
TGTGCCAGCAGTTACCGGGACAGGCAGTACTTC
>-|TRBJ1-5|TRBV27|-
CASSLFRGFQPQHF
TGTGCCAGCAGTTTATTTCGGGGATTCCAGCCCCAGCATTTT
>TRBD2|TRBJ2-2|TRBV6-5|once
CASQRDANTGELFF
TGTGCCAGCCAGCGGGATGCGAACACCGGGGAGCTGTTTTTT
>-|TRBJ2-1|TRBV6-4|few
CASSDSGRKEQFF
TGTGCCAGCAGTGACTCGGGGCGGAAGGAGCAGTTCTTC